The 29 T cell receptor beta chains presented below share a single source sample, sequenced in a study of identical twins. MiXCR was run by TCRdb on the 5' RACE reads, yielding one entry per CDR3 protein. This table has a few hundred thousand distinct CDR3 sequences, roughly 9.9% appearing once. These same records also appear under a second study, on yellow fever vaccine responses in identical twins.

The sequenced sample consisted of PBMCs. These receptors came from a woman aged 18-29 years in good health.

Written as DNA, the CDR3 is TGTGCCAGCAATAAGCAGGGTGGCACAGCCTACGAGCAGTACTTC. It specifies CASNKQGGTAYEQYF. The chain joins TRBV28 to TRBJ2-7; TRBD1 is a possible D gene (5 bases). The germline gives CDR1 MDHEN, CDR2 SYDVKM. Trimming took off 7 bases at V and 2 bases at J, with 18 bases between the two ends. The CDR3 extends over 15 amino acids.

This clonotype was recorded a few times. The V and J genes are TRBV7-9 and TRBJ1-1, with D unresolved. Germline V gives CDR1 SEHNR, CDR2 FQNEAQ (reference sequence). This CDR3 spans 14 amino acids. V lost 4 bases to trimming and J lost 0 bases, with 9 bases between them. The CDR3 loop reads CASSSPHLNTEAFF. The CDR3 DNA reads TGTGCCAGCAGCTCTCCGCATCTGAACACTGAAGCTTTCTTT. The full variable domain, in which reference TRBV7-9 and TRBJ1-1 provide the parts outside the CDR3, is DTGVSQNPRHKITKRGQNVTFRCDPISEHNRLYWYRQTLGQGPEFLTYFQNEAQLEKSRLLSDRFSAERPKGSFSTLEIQRTEQGDSAMYLCASSSPHLNTEAFFGQGTRLTVV.

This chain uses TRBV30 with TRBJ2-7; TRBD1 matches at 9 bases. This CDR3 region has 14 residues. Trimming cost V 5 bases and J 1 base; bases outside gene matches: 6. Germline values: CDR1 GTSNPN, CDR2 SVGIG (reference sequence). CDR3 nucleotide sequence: TGTGCCTGGGGAGGGGACAGGGTGTCCTACGAGCAGTACTTC. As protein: CAWGGDRVSYEQYF.

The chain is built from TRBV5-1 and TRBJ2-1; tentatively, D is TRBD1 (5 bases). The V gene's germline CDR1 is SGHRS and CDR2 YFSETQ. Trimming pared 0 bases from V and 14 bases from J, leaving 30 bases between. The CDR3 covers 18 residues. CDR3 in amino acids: CASSLEPYKVSQREGEFF. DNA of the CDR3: TGCGCCAGCAGCTTGGAACCATACAAGGTCTCCCAACGAGAAGGGGAGTTCTTC.

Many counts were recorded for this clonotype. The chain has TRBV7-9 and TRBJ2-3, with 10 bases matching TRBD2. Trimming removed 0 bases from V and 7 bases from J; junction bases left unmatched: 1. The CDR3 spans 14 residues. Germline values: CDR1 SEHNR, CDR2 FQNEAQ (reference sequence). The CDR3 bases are TGTGCCAGCAGCTTAGCGACTAGCGGGTATACGCAGTATTTT. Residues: CASSLATSGYTQYF.

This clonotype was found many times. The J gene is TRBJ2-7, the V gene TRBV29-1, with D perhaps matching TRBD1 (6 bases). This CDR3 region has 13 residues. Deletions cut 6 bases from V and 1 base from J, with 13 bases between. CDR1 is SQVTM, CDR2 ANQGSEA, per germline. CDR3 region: CSVGQQGSYEQYF. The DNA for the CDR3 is TGCAGCGTCGGTCAACAGGGATCCTACGAGCAGTACTTC.

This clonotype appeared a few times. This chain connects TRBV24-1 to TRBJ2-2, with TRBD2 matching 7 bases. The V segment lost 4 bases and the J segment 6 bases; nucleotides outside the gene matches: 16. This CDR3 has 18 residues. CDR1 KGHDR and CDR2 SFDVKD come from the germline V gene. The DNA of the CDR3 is TGTGCCACCAGTGACCTCCTTGGGAGGGGCGAGGGGTCCGGGGAGCTGTTTTTT. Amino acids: CATSDLLGRGEGSGELFF.

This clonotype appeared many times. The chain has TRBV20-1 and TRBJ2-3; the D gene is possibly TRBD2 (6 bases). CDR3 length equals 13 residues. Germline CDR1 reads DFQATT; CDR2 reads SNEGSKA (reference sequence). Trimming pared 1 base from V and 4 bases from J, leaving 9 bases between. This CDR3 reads CSARVEGPDTQYF. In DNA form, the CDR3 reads TGCAGTGCTAGAGTGGAGGGACCAGATACGCAGTATTTT.

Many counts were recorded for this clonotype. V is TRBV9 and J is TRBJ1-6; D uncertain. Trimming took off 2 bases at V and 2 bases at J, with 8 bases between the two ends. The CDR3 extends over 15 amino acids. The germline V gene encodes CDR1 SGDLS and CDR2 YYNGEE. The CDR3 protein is CASSVDQPYNSPLHF. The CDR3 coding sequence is TGTGCCAGCAGCGTTGATCAGCCCTATAATTCACCCCTCCACTTT. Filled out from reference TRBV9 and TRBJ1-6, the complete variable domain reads DSGVTQTPKHLITATGQRVTLRCSPRSGDLSVYWYQQSLDQGLQFLIQYYNGEERAKGNILERFSAQQFPDLHSELNLSSLELGDSALYFCASSVDQPYNSPLHFGNGTRLTVT.

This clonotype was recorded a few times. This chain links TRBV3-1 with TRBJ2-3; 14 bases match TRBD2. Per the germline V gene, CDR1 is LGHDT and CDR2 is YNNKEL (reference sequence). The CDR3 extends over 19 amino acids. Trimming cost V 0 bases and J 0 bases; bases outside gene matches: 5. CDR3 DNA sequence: TGTGCCAGCAGCCAAGATCGTGGGACTAGCGGGGGAAGCACAGATACGCAGTATTTT. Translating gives CASSQDRGTSGGSTDTQYF.

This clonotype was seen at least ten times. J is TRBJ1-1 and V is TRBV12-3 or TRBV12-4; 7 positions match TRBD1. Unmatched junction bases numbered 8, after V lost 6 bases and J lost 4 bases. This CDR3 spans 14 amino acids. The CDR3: CASSPRPGGTEAFF. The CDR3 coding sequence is TGTGCCAGCAGCCCACGGCCAGGGGGCACTGAAGCTTTCTTT.

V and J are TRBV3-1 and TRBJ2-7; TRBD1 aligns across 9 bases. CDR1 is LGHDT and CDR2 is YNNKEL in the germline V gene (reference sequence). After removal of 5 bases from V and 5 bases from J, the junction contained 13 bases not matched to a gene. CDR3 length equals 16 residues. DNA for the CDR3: TGTGCCAGCAGCTTCAGGAGGGACAGGGCCCACCACGAGCAGTACTTC. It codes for CASSFRRDRAHHEQYF.

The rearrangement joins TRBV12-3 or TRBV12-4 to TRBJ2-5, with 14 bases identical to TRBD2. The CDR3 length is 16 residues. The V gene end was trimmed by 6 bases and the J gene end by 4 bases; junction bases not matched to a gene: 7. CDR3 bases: TGTGCCAGCAGCTCCCCTGGGACTAGCGGGAGAGAGACCCAGTACTTC. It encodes CASSSPGTSGRETQYF.

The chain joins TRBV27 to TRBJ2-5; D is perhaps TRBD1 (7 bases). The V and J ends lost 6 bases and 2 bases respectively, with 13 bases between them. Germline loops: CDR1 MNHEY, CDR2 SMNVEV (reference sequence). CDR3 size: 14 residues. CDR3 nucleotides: TGTGCCAGCAGGCGCCAGGGGGGACAAGAGACCCAGTACTTC. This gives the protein CASRRQGGQETQYF.

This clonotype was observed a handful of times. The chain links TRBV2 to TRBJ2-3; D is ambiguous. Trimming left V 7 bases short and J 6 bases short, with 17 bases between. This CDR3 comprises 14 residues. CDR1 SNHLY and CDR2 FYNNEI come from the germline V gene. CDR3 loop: CASKVELMADTQYF. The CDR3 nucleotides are TGTGCCAGCAAAGTTGAACTAATGGCGGATACGCAGTATTTT.

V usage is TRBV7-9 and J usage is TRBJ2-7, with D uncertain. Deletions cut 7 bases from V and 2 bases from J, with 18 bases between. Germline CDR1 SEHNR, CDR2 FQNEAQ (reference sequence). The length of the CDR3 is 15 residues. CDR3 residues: CASMFDGPGTYEQYF. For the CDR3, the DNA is TGTGCCAGCATGTTCGACGGACCCGGTACCTACGAGCAGTACTTC.

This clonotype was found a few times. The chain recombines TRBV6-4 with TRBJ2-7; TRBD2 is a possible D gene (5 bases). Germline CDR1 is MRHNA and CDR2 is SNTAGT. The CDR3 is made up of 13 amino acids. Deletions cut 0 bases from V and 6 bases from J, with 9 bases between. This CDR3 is CASSDSPGSEQYF. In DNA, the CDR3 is TGTGCCAGCAGTGACTCACCGGGGAGCGAGCAGTACTTC.

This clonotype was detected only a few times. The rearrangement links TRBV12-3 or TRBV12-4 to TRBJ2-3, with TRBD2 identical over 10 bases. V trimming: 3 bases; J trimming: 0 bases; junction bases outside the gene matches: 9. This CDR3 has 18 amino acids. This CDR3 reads CASSFLDGLAASTDTQYF. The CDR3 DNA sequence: TGTGCCAGCAGTTTCTTGGACGGACTAGCGGCTAGCACAGATACGCAGTATTTT.

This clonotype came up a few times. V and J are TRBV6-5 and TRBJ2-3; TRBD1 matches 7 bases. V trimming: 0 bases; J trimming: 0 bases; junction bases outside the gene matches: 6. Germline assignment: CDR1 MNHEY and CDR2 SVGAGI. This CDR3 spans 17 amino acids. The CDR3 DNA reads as TGTGCCAGCAGTTACTCGGGGACAGTAACTAGCACAGATACGCAGTATTTT. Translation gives CASSYSGTVTSTDTQYF.

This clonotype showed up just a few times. Written as DNA, the CDR3 is TGTGCCAGCAGCTTAGAAGGCGGGAGGGCCCTCCGCAATGAGCAGTTCTTC. Translated: CASSLEGGRALRNEQFF. V and J are TRBV11-3 and TRBJ2-1; 9 bases are a match to TRBD2. This CDR3 spans 17 amino acids. Unmatched junction bases numbered 9, after V lost 0 bases and J lost 6 bases. Germline V CDR1 and CDR2: SGHNT, YENEEA.

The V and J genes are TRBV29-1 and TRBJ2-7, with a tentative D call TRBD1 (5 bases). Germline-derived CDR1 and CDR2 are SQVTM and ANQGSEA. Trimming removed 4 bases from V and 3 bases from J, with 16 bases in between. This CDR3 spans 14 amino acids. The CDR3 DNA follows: TGCAGCGTTGCTGGGGCTGGTTACGGCTACGAGCAGTACTTC. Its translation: CSVAGAGYGYEQYF.

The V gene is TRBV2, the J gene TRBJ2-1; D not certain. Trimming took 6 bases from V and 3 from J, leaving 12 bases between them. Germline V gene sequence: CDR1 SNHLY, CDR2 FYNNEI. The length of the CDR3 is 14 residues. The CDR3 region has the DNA TGTGCCAGCAGGAGGTCTGACTTCTACAATGAGCAGTTCTTC. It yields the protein CASRRSDFYNEQFF.

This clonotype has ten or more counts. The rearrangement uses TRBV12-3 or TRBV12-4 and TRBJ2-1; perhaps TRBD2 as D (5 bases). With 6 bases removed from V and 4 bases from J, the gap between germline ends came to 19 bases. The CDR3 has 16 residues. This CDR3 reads CASSTPNTRLYNEQFF. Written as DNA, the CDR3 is TGTGCCAGCAGCACCCCCAATACTAGATTATACAATGAGCAGTTCTTC.

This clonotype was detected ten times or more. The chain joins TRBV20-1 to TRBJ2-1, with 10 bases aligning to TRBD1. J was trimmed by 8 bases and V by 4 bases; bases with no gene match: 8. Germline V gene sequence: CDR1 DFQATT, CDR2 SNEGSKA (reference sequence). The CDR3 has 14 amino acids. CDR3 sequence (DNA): TGCAGTGCTAAGTCCCGGGACAGGGGATATGAGCAGTTCTTC. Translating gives CSAKSRDRGYEQFF.

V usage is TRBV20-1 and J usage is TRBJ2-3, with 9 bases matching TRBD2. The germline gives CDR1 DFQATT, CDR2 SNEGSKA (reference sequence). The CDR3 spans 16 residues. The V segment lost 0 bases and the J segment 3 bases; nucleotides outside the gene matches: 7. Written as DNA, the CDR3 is TGCAGTGCTAGAGACAGGCAGCGGGAGGTTACAGATACGCAGTATTTT. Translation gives CSARDRQREVTDTQYF.

The CDR3 sequence is CASSHGGRADGTDTQYF. The CDR3 region has the DNA TGCGCCAGCAGCCATGGCGGGAGGGCCGATGGCACAGATACGCAGTATTTT. The V call is TRBV4-1, the J call TRBJ2-3, with TRBD2 matching 9 bases. Germline CDR1 reads MGHRA; CDR2 reads YSYEKL. Trimming cost V 3 bases and J 1 base; bases outside gene matches: 8. The CDR3 has 17 amino acids.

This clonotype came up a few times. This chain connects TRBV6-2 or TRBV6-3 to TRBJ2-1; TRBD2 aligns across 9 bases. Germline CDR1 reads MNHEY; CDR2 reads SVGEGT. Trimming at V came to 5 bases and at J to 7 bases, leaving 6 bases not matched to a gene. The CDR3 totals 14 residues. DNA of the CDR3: TGTGCCAGCAGTCGTAGCGGGAGTGTTAATGAGCAGTTCTTC. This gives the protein CASSRSGSVNEQFF.

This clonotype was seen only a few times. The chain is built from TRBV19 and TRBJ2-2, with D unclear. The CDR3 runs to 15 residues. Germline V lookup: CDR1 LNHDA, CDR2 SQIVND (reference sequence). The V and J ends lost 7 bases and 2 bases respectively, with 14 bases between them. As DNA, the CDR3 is TGTGCCAGTACGAGCCCGACTCGAAACACCGGGGAGCTGTTTTTT. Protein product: CASTSPTRNTGELFF.

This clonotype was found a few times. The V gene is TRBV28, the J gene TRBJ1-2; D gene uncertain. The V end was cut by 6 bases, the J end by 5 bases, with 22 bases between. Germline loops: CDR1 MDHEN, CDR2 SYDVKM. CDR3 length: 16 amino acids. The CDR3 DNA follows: TGTGCCAGCAGCAAGCCTCTGGAAGGGCATCGGTATGGCTACACCTTC. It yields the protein CASSKPLEGHRYGYTF.